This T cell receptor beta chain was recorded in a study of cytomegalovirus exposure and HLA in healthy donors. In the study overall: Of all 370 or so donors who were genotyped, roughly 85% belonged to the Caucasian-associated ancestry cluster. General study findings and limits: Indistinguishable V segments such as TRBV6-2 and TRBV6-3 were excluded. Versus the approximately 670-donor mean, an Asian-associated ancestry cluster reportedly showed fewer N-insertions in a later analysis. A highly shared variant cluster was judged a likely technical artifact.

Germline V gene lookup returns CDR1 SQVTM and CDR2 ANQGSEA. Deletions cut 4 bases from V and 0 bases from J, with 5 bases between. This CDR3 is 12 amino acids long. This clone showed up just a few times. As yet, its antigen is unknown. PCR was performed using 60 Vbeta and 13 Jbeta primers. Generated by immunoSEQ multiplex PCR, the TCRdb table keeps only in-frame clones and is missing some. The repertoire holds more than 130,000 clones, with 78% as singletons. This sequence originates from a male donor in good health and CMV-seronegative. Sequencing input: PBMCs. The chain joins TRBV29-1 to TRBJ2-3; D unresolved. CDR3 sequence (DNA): TGCAGCGTTGCCTCGAGCACAGATACGCAGTATTTT. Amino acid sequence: CSVASSTDTQYF.